Each of the 28 T cell receptor beta chains below was sequenced from the same sample in a study of Tregs in tolerant kidney transplant recipients. Using immunoSEQ multiplex PCR, the repertoire was profiled, and TCRdb retains in-frame clones only, with some absent. The sample holds 50,000 or so clones, roughly nine tenths seen once. Related graft donors supplied nonmyeloablative bone marrow transplants, and mixed chimerism was transient. The specimen was CD8+ T cells from blood (PBMCs), collected 12 months after the transplant. The receptors were gathered from a human patient who received a combined kidney and bone marrow transplant. Some of the T cells may derive from the graft donor.

This clone was seen at least ten times. The rearrangement joins TRBV2 to TRBJ2-7, with D possibly TRBD2 on 6 matching bases. CDR3 length equals 15 residues. The ends were cut back, 8 bases at V and 0 bases at J, with 17 bases in the middle. Germline CDR1 is SNHLY and CDR2 is FYNNEI. CDR3 sequence reads: CASGRDSEGSYEQYF. The CDR3 bases are TGTGCCAGCGGACGGGACTCGGAGGGCTCCTACGAGCAGTACTTC.

V gene TRBV29-1 combines with J gene TRBJ2-5; 8 nucleotides align to TRBD2. V lost 1 base to trimming and J lost 4 bases; unmatched junction nucleotides: 2. The CDR3 runs to 13 residues. Per germline, CDR1 SQVTM and CDR2 ANQGSEA. CDR3 sequence reads: CSVEGGLGETQYF. Written as DNA, the CDR3 is TGCAGCGTTGAAGGGGGACTAGGAGAGACCCAGTACTTC.

This clone has only one observation. The J gene is TRBJ2-7, the V gene TRBV27; 10 positions match TRBD2. Germline V lookup: CDR1 MNHEY, CDR2 SMNVEV (reference sequence). V lost 6 bases, J lost 4 bases, and 9 bases stayed unmatched. The length of the CDR3 is 15 residues. The DNA for the CDR3 is TGTGCCAGCAGCCCATCTAGCGGGGGACTTTACGAGCAGTACTTC. Amino acid sequence: CASSPSSGGLYEQYF.

The chain is built from TRBV6-5 and TRBJ1-1, with 8 nucleotides matching TRBD1. V lost 2 bases to trimming and J lost 9 bases; unmatched junction nucleotides: 2. The germline CDR1 and CDR2 sequences are MNHEY and SVGAGI. The CDR3 has 12 amino acids. The CDR3 DNA reads TGTGCCAGCAGTTACGGACAGGGACAAGCTTTCTTT. It translates to CASSYGQGQAFF.

The sample holds one count of this clone. The gene calls are TRBV16 and TRBJ2-3, with 8 bases that match TRBD1. This CDR3 spans 15 amino acids. In germline, CDR1 is KGHSY, CDR2 FQNENV. The junction had 6 bases not matched to a gene; V was cut back by 6 bases and J by 1 base. The CDR3: CASSRTGRGTDTQYF. In DNA form, the CDR3 reads TGTGCCAGCAGTCGGACAGGGAGAGGCACAGATACGCAGTATTTT.

This clone has only one observation. The V gene is TRBV19, the J gene TRBJ2-1; 16 nucleotides match TRBD2. V gave up 8 bases and J gave up 3 bases; unmatched junction bases: 7. The germline V gene has CDR1 LNHDA and CDR2 SQIVND (reference sequence). This CDR3 spans 17 amino acids. The CDR3 spells CASSGLAGGRDYNEQFF. As DNA, the CDR3 is TGTGCCAGTTCGGGACTAGCGGGAGGGAGGGACTACAATGAGCAGTTCTTC.

Turning to this clone: This sample includes further DNA sequences coding for the same CDR3. The chain recombines TRBV12-5 with TRBJ2-5, with TRBD1 matching 7 bases. Per the germline V gene, CDR1 is LGHNT and CDR2 is FRNRAP. The J segment lost 5 bases and the V segment lost 5 bases, leaving 2 bases of the junction unmatched. The CDR3 loop spans 12 amino acids. The DNA for the CDR3 is TGTGCTAGTGGTCCGGACAGGGAGACCCAGTACTTC. It translates to CASGPDRETQYF.

V and J are TRBV9 and TRBJ1-3; 9 bases are shared with TRBD1. J lost 8 bases, V lost 3 bases, and 9 bases had no gene match. CDR1 and CDR2 from the germline V gene are SGDLS and YYNGEE. This CDR3 is 15 amino acids long. The CDR3 protein is CASSDRDRETDTIYF. CDR3 DNA: TGTGCCAGCAGCGACCGGGACAGGGAGACGGACACCATATATTTT.

This chain links TRBV7-9 with TRBJ2-7, with 7 positions matching TRBD1. The CDR3 extends over 15 amino acids. With 6 bases clipped from V and 3 bases from J, the junction kept 11 bases outside the gene matches. Germline V gene data show CDR1 as SEHNR and CDR2 as FQNEAQ (reference sequence). Here the CDR3 DNA reads TGTGCCAGCAGGGACTCACGGGACAGATACTACGAGCAGTACTTC. Its translation is CASRDSRDRYYEQYF.

This clone is medium-sized within its sample. The gene calls are TRBV4-1 and TRBJ2-5; D ambiguous. The V gene lost 1 base and the J gene lost 2 bases, with 11 bases spanning the gap. The germline gives CDR1 MGHRA, CDR2 YSYEKL. This CDR3 spans 15 amino acids. In DNA, the CDR3 is TGCGCCAGCAGCCAAGTACGGGTCCTACAAGAGACCCAGTACTTC. Protein sequence: CASSQVRVLQETQYF.

The J gene is TRBJ2-7, the V gene TRBV7-2; D is perhaps TRBD1 (5 bases). The V gene lost 3 bases and the J gene lost 1 base, with 16 bases spanning the gap. This CDR3 region has 16 residues. Germline lookup yields CDR1 SGHTA and CDR2 FQGNSA. CDR3 loop: CASSFLTVSKSYEQYF. DNA of the CDR3: TGTGCCAGCAGCTTCCTGACAGTCTCAAAGTCCTACGAGCAGTACTTC.

The rearrangement uses TRBV27 and TRBJ1-2; D may be TRBD1 (6 bases). This CDR3 has 13 residues. Trimming cost V 5 bases and J 4 bases, with 11 bases left between them. Germline V CDR1 and CDR2: MNHEY, SMNVEV (reference sequence). In DNA form, the CDR3 reads TGTGCCAGCAGTCTGATGGGGGCCTATGGCTACACCTTC. This sequence encodes CASSLMGAYGYTF.

This chain connects TRBV28 to TRBJ2-2; TRBD1 matches at 11 bases. There are 18 residues in the CDR3. The V gene's germline CDR1 is MDHEN and CDR2 SYDVKM. With 7 bases clipped from V and 3 bases from J, the junction kept 13 bases outside the gene matches. DNA for the CDR3: TGTGCCAGCAACCTGGCATTGGGACAGGGGGTATACACCGGGGAGCTGTTTTTT. This encodes CASNLALGQGVYTGELFF.

The chain is built from TRBV28 and TRBJ1-5; the match to TRBD1 covers 8 bases. This CDR3 is built from 14 residues. The germline gives CDR1 MDHEN, CDR2 SYDVKM. With 8 bases clipped from V and 6 bases from J, the junction kept 9 bases outside the gene matches. In nucleotides, the CDR3 is TGTGCCAGCTGCTACCAACAGGGGGTTCAGCCCCAGCATTTT. This sequence encodes CASCYQQGVQPQHF.

This chain links TRBV9 with TRBJ1-2, with D unresolved. This CDR3 has 12 residues. The V end lost 3 bases, the J end lost 4 bases, and 7 bases lay between the germline ends. Germline V gene lookup returns CDR1 SGDLS and CDR2 YYNGEE. In DNA, the CDR3 is TGTGCCAGCAGCGCGCAGGTCTATGGCTACACCTTC. Translated: CASSAQVYGYTF.

The chain employs TRBV19 and TRBJ1-2; D gene unclear. From germline, CDR1 is LNHDA and CDR2 SQIVND (reference sequence). There are 15 residues in the CDR3. Trimming left V 0 bases short and J 5 bases short, with 13 bases between. CDR3 loop: CASSIDRTTSYGYTF. DNA for the CDR3: TGTGCCAGTAGTATAGATCGAACGACATCGTATGGCTACACCTTC.

The chain couples TRBV4-3 to TRBJ2-5; tentatively, D is TRBD2 (5 bases). Trimming shortened V by 0 bases and J by 1 base, and 9 bases separated the two germline ends. Germline CDR1 and CDR2: LGHNA and YSLEER. There are 15 residues in the CDR3. CDR3 in amino acids: CASSQDRLAQETQYF. In DNA form, the CDR3 reads TGCGCCAGCAGCCAAGATCGTCTAGCCCAAGAGACCCAGTACTTC.

This chain joins TRBV27 and TRBJ2-7, with 8 bases lining up with TRBD2. This CDR3 has 15 residues. With V trimmed by 2 bases and J by 0 bases, 3 bases remained unmatched. Germline CDR1 and CDR2: MNHEY and SMNVEV (reference sequence). The DNA of the CDR3 is TGTGCCAGCAGTTTAGCGGGGGGCCTCTCCTACGAGCAGTACTTC. As protein: CASSLAGGLSYEQYF.

The rearrangement uses TRBV4-3 and TRBJ2-7; 12 nucleotides agree with TRBD2. The CDR3 length is 15 residues. From germline, CDR1 is LGHNA and CDR2 YSLEER. Losses at the gene ends were 1 base for V and 4 bases for J; bases not matched to a gene: 2. CDR3 in amino acids: CASSQGTSGVYEQYF. The CDR3 region has the DNA TGCGCCAGCAGCCAAGGGACTAGCGGGGTATACGAGCAGTACTTC.

Note on this clone: Other DNA sequences in this sample translate to the same CDR3. The genes are TRBV6-4 and TRBJ2-7; 7 bases are a match to TRBD1. CDR1 and CDR2 (germline): MRHNA, SNTAGT. Trimming took 2 bases from V and 1 from J; bases not matched to a gene: 11. CDR3 length equals 17 residues. The CDR3 reads CASSDRGDRAFSYEQYF. The CDR3 DNA reads TGTGCCAGCAGTGACCGGGGAGACAGGGCTTTTTCCTACGAGCAGTACTTC.

This sequence joins TRBV9 and TRBJ2-7, with 7 bases fitting TRBD2. V trimming: 0 bases; J trimming: 4 bases; junction bases outside the gene matches: 10. The CDR3 is 16 residues long. CDR1 SGDLS and CDR2 YYNGEE come from the germline V gene. This chain's CDR3 is CASSVGSGILAYEQYF. CDR3 DNA sequence: TGTGCCAGCAGCGTAGGAAGCGGGATTCTCGCTTACGAGCAGTACTTC.

The chain links TRBV9 to TRBJ2-7, with a weak D call TRBD1 (7 bases). The germline gives CDR1 SGDLS, CDR2 YYNGEE. V lost 0 bases and J 1 base, leaving 11 bases between the germline ends. The CDR3 loop spans 15 amino acids. The CDR3 nucleotides read TGTGCCAGCAGCGTAGGGGCAGGGGGGTCCTACGAGCAGTACTTC. Encoded protein: CASSVGAGGSYEQYF.

This rearrangement joins TRBV4-3 to TRBJ2-7; 7 positions match TRBD2. The V gene's germline CDR1 is LGHNA and CDR2 YSLEER. CDR3 length equals 15 residues. The trim removed 0 bases at V and 2 bases at J, leaving 4 bases unmatched. The chain's CDR3 is CASSQDLGGTYEQYF. For the CDR3, the DNA is TGCGCCAGCAGCCAAGACCTGGGGGGGACCTACGAGCAGTACTTC.

The chain joins TRBV20-1 to TRBJ1-6; 10 bases line up with TRBD1. The length of the CDR3 is 11 residues. Germline CDR1 is DFQATT and CDR2 is SNEGSKA (reference sequence). V lost 6 bases and J lost 14; bases outside the gene matches: 4. The CDR3: CSAWTGGALHF. The CDR3 nucleotides read TGCAGTGCCTGGACAGGGGGTGCCCTCCACTTT.

The V gene is TRBV4-3, the J gene TRBJ2-2; D is possibly TRBD2 (6 bases). The CDR3 length is 14 residues. Germline V gives CDR1 LGHNA, CDR2 YSLEER. Trimming shortened V by 3 bases and J by 3 bases, and 8 bases separated the two germline ends. CDR3 amino acids: CASSHGTHTGELFF. The CDR3 DNA reads as TGCGCCAGCAGCCACGGGACTCACACCGGGGAGCTGTTTTTT.

J is TRBJ2-5 and V is TRBV28, with 9 bases matching TRBD2. V lost 7 bases to trimming and J lost 4 bases; unmatched junction nucleotides: 7. The length of the CDR3 is 14 residues. The germline gives CDR1 MDHEN, CDR2 SYDVKM. The CDR3 spells CASTLRGGGETQYF. As DNA, the CDR3 is TGTGCCAGCACCCTGCGGGGGGGCGGAGAGACCCAGTACTTC.

This clone has just a few counts. The chain carries TRBV4-3 and TRBJ2-7; D remains ambiguous. V lost 2 bases and J lost 3, with 14 bases in between. CDR1 is LGHNA and CDR2 is YSLEER in the germline V gene. The CDR3 has 15 amino acids. CDR3 sequence: CASSQHNGVNYEQYF. The CDR3 DNA follows: TGCGCCAGCAGCCAACATAACGGAGTCAACTACGAGCAGTACTTC.

This chain connects TRBV12-5 to TRBJ2-2, with D unclear. Germline V gene sequence: CDR1 LGHNT, CDR2 FRNRAP. Trimming cost V 8 bases and J 5 bases, with 6 bases left between them. The length of the CDR3 is 11 residues. The CDR3 here is CASLLTGELFF. The DNA of the CDR3 is TGTGCTAGTCTTTTGACCGGGGAGCTGTTTTTT.